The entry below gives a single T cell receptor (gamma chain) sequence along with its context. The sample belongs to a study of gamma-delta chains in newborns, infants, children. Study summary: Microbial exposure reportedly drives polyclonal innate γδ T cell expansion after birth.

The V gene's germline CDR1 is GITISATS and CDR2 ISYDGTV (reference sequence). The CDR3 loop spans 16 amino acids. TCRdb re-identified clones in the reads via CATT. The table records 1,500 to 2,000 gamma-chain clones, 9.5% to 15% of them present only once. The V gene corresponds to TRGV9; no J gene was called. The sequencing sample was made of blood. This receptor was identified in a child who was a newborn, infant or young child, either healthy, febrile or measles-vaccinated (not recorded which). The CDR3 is CALWEPQEVGQQIKVF. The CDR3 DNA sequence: TGTGCCTTGTGGGAACCTCAAGAGGTGGGCCAACAAATAAAGGTCTTT.